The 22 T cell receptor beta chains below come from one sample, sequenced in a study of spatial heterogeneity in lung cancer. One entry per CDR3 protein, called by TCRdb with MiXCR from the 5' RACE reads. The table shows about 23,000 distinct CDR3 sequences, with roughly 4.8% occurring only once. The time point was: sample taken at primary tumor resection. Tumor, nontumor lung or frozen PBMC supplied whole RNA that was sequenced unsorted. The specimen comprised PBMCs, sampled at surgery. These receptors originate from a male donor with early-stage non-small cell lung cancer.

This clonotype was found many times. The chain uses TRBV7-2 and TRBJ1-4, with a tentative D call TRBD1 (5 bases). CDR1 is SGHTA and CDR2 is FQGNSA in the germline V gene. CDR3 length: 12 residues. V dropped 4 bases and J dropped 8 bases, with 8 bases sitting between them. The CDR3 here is CASSSRGEKLFF. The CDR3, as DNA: TGTGCCAGCAGCTCCCGGGGCGAAAAACTGTTTTTT.

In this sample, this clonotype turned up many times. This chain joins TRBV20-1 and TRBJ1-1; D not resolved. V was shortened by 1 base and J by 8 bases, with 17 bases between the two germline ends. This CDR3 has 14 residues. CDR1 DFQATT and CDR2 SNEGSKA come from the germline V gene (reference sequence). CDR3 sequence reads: CSARVQVREPEAFF. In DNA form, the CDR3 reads TGCAGTGCTAGAGTTCAGGTACGTGAACCCGAAGCTTTCTTT.

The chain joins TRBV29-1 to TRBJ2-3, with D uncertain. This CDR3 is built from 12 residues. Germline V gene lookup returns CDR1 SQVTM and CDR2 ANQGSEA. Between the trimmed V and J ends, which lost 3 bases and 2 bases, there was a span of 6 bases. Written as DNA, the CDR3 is TGCAGCGTTGACCCTTCCACAGATACGCAGTATTTT. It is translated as CSVDPSTDTQYF.

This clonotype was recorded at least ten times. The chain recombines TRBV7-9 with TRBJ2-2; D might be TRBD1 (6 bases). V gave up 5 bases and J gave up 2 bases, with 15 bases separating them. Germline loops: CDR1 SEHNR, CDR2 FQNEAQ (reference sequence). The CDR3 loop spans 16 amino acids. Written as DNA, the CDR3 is TGTGCCAGCAGCCCTACGGGCAGGGGAAACACCGGGGAGCTGTTTTTT. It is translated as CASSPTGRGNTGELFF.

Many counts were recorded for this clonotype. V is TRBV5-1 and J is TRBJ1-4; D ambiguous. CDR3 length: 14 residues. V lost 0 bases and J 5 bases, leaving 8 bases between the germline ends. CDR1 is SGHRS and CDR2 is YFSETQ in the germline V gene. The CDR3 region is CASSLDLGNEKLFF. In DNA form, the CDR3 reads TGCGCCAGCAGCTTGGATCTCGGGAATGAAAAACTGTTTTTT.

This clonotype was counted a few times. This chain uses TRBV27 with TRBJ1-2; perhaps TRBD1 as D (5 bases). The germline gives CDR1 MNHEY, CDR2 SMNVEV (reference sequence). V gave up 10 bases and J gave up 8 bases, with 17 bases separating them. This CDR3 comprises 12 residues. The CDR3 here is CATYQLGGGYTF. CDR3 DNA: TGTGCCACCTACCAATTGGGGGGAGGCTACACCTTC.

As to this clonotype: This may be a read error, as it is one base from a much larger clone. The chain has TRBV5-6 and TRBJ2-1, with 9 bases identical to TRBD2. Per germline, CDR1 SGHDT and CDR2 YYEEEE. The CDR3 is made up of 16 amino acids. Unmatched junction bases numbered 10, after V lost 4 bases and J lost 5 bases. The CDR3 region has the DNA TGTGCCAGCAGCAACGCCGTTCTAGCGGGGCACAATGAGCAGTTCTTC. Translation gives CASSNAVLAGHNEQFF.

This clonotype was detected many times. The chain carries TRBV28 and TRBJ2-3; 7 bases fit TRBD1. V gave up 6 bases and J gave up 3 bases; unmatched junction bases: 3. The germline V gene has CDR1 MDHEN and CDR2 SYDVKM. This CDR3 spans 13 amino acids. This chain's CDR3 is CASRLTGTDTQYF. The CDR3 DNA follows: TGTGCCAGCAGACTGACAGGGACAGATACGCAGTATTTT.

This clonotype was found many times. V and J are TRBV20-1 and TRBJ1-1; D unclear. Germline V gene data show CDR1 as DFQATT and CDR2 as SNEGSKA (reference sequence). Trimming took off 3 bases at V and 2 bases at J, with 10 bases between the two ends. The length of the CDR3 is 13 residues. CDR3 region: CSARISGNTEAFF. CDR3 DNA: TGCAGTGCTAGGATATCGGGAAACACTGAAGCTTTCTTT.

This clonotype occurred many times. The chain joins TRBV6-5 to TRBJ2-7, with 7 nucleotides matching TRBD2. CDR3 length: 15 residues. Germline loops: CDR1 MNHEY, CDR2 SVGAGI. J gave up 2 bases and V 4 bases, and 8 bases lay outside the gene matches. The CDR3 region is CASSSGAGSAYEQYF. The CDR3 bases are TGTGCCAGCAGTTCAGGAGCGGGATCCGCCTACGAGCAGTACTTC.

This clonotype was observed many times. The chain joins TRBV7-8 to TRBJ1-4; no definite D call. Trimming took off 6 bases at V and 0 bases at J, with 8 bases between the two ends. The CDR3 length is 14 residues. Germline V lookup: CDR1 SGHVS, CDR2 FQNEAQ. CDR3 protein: CASRIGTTNEKLFF. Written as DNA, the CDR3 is TGTGCCAGCAGAATAGGGACAACTAATGAAAAACTGTTTTTT.

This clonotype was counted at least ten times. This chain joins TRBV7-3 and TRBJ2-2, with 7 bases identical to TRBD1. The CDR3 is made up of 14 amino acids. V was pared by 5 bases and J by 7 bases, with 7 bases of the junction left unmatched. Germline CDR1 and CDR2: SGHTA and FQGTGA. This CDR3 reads CASSITGAVGELFF. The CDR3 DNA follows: TGTGCCAGCAGCATTACAGGGGCGGTCGGGGAGCTGTTTTTT. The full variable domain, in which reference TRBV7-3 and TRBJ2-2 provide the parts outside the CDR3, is GAGVSQTPSNKVTEKGKYVELRCDPISGHTALYWYRQSLGQGPEFLIYFQGTGAADDSGLPNDRFFAVRPEGSVSTLKIQRTERGDSAVYLCASSITGAVGELFFGEGSRLTVL.

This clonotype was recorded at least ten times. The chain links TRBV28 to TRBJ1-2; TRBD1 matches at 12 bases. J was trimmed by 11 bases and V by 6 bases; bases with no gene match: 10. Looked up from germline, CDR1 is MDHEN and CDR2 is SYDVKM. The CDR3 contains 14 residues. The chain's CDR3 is CASSLPGTGGFYTF. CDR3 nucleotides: TGTGCCAGCAGCCTACCCGGGACAGGGGGCTTTTACACCTTC.

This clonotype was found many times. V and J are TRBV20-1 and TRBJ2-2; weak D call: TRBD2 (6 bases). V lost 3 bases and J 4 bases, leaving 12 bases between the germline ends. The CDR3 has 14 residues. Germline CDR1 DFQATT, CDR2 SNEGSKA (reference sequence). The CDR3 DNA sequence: TGCAGTGCTAGCGGGAGCGCGGGCACCGGGGAGCTGTTTTTT. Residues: CSASGSAGTGELFF.

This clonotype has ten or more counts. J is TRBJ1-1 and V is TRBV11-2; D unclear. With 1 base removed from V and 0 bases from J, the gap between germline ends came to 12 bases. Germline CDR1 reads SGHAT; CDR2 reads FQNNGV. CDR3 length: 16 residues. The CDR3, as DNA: TGTGCCAGCAGCTTAGTGGCGGCGGGGATGAACACTGAAGCTTTCTTT. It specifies CASSLVAAGMNTEAFF.

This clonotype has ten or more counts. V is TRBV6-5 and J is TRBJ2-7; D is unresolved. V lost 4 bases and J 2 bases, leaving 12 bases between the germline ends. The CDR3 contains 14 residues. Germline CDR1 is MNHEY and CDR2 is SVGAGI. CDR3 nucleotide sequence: TGTGCCAGCAGTTCCAACGGAGCCCCCTACGAGCAGTACTTC. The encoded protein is CASSSNGAPYEQYF.

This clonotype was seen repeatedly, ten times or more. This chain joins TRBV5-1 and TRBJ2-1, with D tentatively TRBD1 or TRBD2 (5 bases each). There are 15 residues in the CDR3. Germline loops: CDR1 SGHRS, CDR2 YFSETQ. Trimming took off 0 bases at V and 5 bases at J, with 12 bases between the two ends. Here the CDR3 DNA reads TGCGCCAGCAGCTTGGTGCAGGGAGTCGACAATGAGCAGTTCTTC. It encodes CASSLVQGVDNEQFF.

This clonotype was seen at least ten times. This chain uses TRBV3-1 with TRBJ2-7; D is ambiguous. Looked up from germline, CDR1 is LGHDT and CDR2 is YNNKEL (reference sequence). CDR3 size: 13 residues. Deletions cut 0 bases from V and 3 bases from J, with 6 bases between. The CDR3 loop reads CASSQDVRYEQYF. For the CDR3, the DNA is TGTGCCAGCAGCCAAGATGTACGCTACGAGCAGTACTTC.

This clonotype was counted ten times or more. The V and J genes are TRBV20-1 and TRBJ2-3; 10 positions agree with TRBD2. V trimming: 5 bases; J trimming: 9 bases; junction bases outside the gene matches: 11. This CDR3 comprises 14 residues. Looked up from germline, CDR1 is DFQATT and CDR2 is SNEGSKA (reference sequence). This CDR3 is CSAHLAGAPSTQYF. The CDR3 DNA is TGCAGTGCTCACCTAGCGGGGGCCCCTTCAACGCAGTATTTT.

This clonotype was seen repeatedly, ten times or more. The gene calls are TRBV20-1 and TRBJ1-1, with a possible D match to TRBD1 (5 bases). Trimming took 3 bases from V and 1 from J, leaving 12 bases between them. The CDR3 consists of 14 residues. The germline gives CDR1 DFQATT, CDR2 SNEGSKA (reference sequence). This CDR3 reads CSASRGNQNTEAFF. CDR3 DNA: TGCAGTGCTAGTAGGGGCAACCAGAACACTGAAGCTTTCTTT.

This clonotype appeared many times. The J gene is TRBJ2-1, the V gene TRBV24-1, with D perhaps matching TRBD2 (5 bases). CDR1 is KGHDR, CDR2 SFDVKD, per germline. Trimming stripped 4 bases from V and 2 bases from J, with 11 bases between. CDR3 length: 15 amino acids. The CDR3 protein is CATSDPGSTYNEQFF. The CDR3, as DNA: TGTGCCACCAGTGACCCGGGGAGCACCTACAATGAGCAGTTCTTC.

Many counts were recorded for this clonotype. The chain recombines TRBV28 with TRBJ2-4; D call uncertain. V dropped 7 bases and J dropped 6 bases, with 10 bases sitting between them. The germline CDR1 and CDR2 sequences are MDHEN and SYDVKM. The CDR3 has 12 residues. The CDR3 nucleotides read TGTGCCAGCACCTCGGGCGCAAACATTCAGTACTTC. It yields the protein CASTSGANIQYF.